The next 2 T cell receptor beta chains were all read from a single sample in a study of blood T cell repertoires in COVID-19. Clones were sequenced by immunoSEQ multiplex PCR, and TCRdb holds only the in-frame ones, with some missing. This sample has just under 250,000 clones, with around 89% found just once. Material for sequencing was PBMCs or T cells enriched from blood (not recorded which). The receptors originated from a woman aged 25 to 39 who had recovered from COVID-19.

V and J are TRBV19 and TRBJ1-5; D is uncertain. The CDR3 has 19 residues. Germline assignment: CDR1 LNHDA and CDR2 SQIVND (reference sequence). The ends were cut back, 9 bases at V and 0 bases at J, with 27 bases in the middle. The DNA of the CDR3 is TGTGCCAGCAGACCGGGGAGCCCTCGCAAATTCTATAGCAATCAGCCCCAGCATTTT. Its translation: CASRPGSPRKFYSNQPQHF.

V is TRBV7-8 and J is TRBJ1-3, with D uncertain. Between the trimmed V and J ends, which lost 2 bases and 0 bases, there was a span of 11 bases. Germline V CDR1 and CDR2: SGHVS, FQNEAQ. The CDR3 is made up of 16 amino acids. Written as DNA, the CDR3 is TGTGCCAGCAGCTTAAGGACTGAAGCCTCTGGAAACACCATATATTTT. Translation gives CASSLRTEASGNTIYF.